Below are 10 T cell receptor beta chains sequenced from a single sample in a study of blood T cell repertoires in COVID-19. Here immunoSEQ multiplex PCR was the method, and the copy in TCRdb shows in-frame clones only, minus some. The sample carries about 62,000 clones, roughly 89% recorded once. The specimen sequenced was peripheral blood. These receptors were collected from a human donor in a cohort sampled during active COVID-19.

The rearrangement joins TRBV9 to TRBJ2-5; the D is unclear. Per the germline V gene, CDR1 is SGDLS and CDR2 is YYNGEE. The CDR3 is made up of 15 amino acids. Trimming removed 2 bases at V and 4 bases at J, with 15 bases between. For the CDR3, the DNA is TGTGCCAGCAGCGTTAATTTCCGTCCCCCAGAGACCCAGTACTTC. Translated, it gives CASSVNFRPPETQYF.

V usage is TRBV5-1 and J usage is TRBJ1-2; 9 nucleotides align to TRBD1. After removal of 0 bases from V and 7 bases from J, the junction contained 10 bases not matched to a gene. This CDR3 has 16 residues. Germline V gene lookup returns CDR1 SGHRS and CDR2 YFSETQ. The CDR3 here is CASSLAIGQGLGGYTF. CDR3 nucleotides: TGCGCCAGCAGCTTGGCTATTGGACAGGGGCTTGGTGGCTACACCTTC.

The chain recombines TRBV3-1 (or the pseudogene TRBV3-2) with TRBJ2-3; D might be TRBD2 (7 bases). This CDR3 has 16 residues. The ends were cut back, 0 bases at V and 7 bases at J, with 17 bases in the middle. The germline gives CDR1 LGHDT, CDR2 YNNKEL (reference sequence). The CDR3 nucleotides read TGTGCCAGCAGCCAAGAGGGGGGGCGGGAGAGACATACGCAGTATTTT. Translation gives CASSQEGGRERHTQYF.

CDR3 sequence: CATSVSGGQETQYF. The CDR3 DNA reads TGTGCCACCAGTGTAAGCGGGGGCCAAGAGACCCAGTACTTC. J is TRBJ2-5 and V is TRBV24-1; 8 positions match TRBD2. Looked up from germline, CDR1 is KGHDR and CDR2 is SFDVKD. This CDR3 has 14 amino acids. After removal of 5 bases from V and 1 base from J, the junction contained 2 bases not matched to a gene.

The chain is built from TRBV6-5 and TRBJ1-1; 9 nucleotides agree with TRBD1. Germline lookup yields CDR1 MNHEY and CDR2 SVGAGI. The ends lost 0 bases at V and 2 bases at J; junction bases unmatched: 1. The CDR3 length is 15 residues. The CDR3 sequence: CASSYSGQGNTEAFF. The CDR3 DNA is TGTGCCAGCAGTTACTCGGGACAGGGAAACACTGAAGCTTTCTTT.

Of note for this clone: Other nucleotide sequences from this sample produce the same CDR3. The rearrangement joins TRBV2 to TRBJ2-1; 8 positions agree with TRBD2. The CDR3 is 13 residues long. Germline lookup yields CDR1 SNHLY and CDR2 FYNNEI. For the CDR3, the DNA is TGTGCTCCAGGGCGGCGGGAGGTCAATGAGCAGTTCTTC. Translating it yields CAPGRREVNEQFF.

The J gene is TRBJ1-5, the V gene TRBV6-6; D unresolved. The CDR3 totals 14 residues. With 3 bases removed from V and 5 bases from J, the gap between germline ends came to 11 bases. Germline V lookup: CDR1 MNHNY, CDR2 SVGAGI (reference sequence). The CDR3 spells CASSYGEFDQPQHF. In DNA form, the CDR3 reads TGTGCCAGCAGTTATGGGGAGTTTGATCAGCCCCAGCATTTT.

The CDR3 coding sequence is TGTGCCAGCAGCCATAAAGAGCGGGGGCACTCCTACAATGAGCAGTTCTTC. Protein sequence: CASSHKERGHSYNEQFF. This rearrangement joins TRBV7-9 to TRBJ2-1; 8 bases line up with TRBD2. The CDR3 is made up of 17 amino acids. Germline CDR1 reads SEHNR; CDR2 reads FQNEAQ (reference sequence). V shed 5 bases, J shed 0 bases, and the junction held 9 bases outside the gene matches.

CDR3 amino acids: CASSSTGGTSPVVEQFF. CDR3 nucleotide sequence: TGTGCCAGCAGCTCCACGGGGGGGACTAGTCCCGTCGTTGAGCAGTTCTTC. The chain employs TRBV7-9 and TRBJ2-1; TRBD2 agrees at 8 bases. The CDR3 runs 17 residues. V lost 4 bases to trimming and J lost 9 bases; unmatched junction nucleotides: 17. The germline gives CDR1 SEHNR, CDR2 FQNEAQ (reference sequence).

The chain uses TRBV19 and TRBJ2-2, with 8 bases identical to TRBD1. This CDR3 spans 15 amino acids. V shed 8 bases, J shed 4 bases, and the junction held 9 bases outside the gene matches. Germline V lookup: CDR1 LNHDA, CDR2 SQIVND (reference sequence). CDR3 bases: TGTGCCAGTGACCGGACAGGGATTTTCACCGGGGAGCTGTTTTTT. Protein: CASDRTGIFTGELFF.